These 30 T cell receptor beta chains were sequenced from one sample in a study of T cell responses to AZD1222 COVID-19 vaccine. Using immunoSEQ multiplex PCR, the repertoire was profiled, and TCRdb retains in-frame clones only, with some absent. Altogether more than 95,000 clones are present, approximately 90% being singletons, with the ten largest covering about 2.7%. Sample: peripheral blood, taken on day 0 of AZD1222 vaccination. The receptors shown here come from an adult in good health.

The rearrangement uses TRBV18 and TRBJ2-1; 9 nucleotides align to TRBD1. Trimming cost V 2 bases and J 10 bases; bases outside gene matches: 9. CDR3 length: 15 amino acids. Germline V gives CDR1 KGHSH, CDR2 LQKENI. The DNA of the CDR3 is TGTGCCAGCTCACCAGAACAGGGGGCTAGTGAGGAGCAGTTCTTC. Its translation: CASSPEQGASEEQFF.

V is TRBV5-1 and J is TRBJ2-3; 13 bases agree with TRBD2. The V segment lost 3 bases and the J segment 5 bases; nucleotides outside the gene matches: 6. The CDR3 covers 16 residues. CDR1 SGHRS and CDR2 YFSETQ come from the germline V gene. The DNA for the CDR3 is TGCGCCAGCAGCTCGCGGACTAGCGGGAGTGGAGATACGCAGTATTTT. Its protein is CASSSRTSGSGDTQYF.

The V call is TRBV6-5, the J call TRBJ2-5; TRBD2 matches at 7 bases. The CDR3 has 14 residues. Trimming took 4 bases from V and 2 from J; bases not matched to a gene: 4. Germline loops: CDR1 MNHEY, CDR2 SVGAGI. The DNA of the CDR3 is TGTGCCAGCAGTTCAAAAGCGGGACAAGAGACCCAGTACTTC. Residues: CASSSKAGQETQYF.

In nucleotides, the CDR3 is TGCAGTGCTAGTCCTAGCGGGAGCGCAGGCACAGATACGCAGTATTTT. Its protein product is CSASPSGSAGTDTQYF. The chain recombines TRBV20-1 with TRBJ2-3; TRBD2 aligns across 10 bases. Per germline, CDR1 DFQATT and CDR2 SNEGSKA (reference sequence). This CDR3 spans 16 amino acids. V lost 3 bases to trimming and J lost 1 base; unmatched junction nucleotides: 7.

This chain uses TRBV28 with TRBJ2-1; 10 bases match TRBD1. There are 14 residues in the CDR3. V was pared by 6 bases and J by 7 bases, with 6 bases of the junction left unmatched. CDR1 MDHEN and CDR2 SYDVKM come from the germline V gene. The CDR3 sequence: CASRTDRGGNEQFF. CDR3 in DNA: TGTGCCAGCAGAACGGACAGGGGGGGTAATGAGCAGTTCTTC.

This clone has a single count. V gene TRBV7-9 combines with J gene TRBJ1-1; D perhaps matches TRBD1 (6 bases). V was trimmed by 5 bases and J by 1 base, leaving 8 bases between them. There are 13 residues in the CDR3. Germline-derived CDR1 and CDR2 are SEHNR and FQNEAQ (reference sequence). The CDR3 spells CASSQGQNTEAFF. Written as DNA, the CDR3 is TGTGCCAGCAGCCAGGGACAGAACACTGAAGCTTTCTTT.

This rearrangement joins TRBV28 to TRBJ1-1, with unresolved D. There are 12 residues in the CDR3. The germline gives CDR1 MDHEN, CDR2 SYDVKM. The V and J ends lost 4 bases and 4 bases respectively, with 7 bases between them. Here the CDR3 DNA reads TGTGCCAGCAGTTCGGCGAGCACTGAAGCTTTCTTT. Protein: CASSSASTEAFF.

The chain combines TRBV3-1 (or the pseudogene TRBV3-2) with TRBJ2-7; 11 bases match TRBD2. Germline V CDR1 and CDR2: LGHDT, YNNKEL (reference sequence). The CDR3 is made up of 15 amino acids. V was clipped by 0 bases and J by 4 bases; unmatched bases: 2. In nucleotides, the CDR3 is TGTGCCAGCAGCCAAGATCTAGCGGGAGGATACGAGCAGTACTTC. This encodes CASSQDLAGGYEQYF.

The chain uses TRBV25-1 and TRBJ2-3; TRBD2 agrees at 10 bases. Trimming removed 5 bases from V and 5 bases from J; junction bases left unmatched: 10. The CDR3 has 16 amino acids. The germline V gene has CDR1 MGHDK and CDR2 SYGVNS. Written as DNA, the CDR3 is TGTGCCAGCAGTTACTCGGTAGCGGGAGGAGGAGATACGCAGTATTTT. Amino acid sequence: CASSYSVAGGGDTQYF.

This chain uses TRBV14 with TRBJ2-7; TRBD2 matches at 12 bases. Germline lookup yields CDR1 SGHDN and CDR2 FVKESK. The CDR3 runs to 13 residues. The V gene end was trimmed by 11 bases and the J gene end by 3 bases; junction bases not matched to a gene: 5. CDR3 sequence (DNA): TGTGCCTCCCGGACTAGCGGGGTCTACGAGCAGTACTTC. This sequence encodes CASRTSGVYEQYF. Complete variable domain (other parts from reference TRBV14 and TRBJ2-7): EAGVTQFPSHSVIEKGQTVTLRCDPISGHDNLYWYRRVMGKEIKFLLHFVKESKQDESGMPNNRFLAERTGGTYSTLKVQPAELEDSGVYFCASRTSGVYEQYFGPGTRLTVT.

V usage is TRBV6-1 and J usage is TRBJ1-5, with D hard to call. Germline V gives CDR1 MNHNS, CDR2 SASEGT. The germline V and J ends were trimmed by 2 bases and 1 base, with 9 bases remaining between them. This CDR3 region has 15 residues. In nucleotides, the CDR3 is TGTGCCAGCAGTGAACAGGATGGAAGCAATCAGCCCCAGCATTTT. Protein product: CASSEQDGSNQPQHF.

The V call is TRBV27, the J call TRBJ1-5; 9 bases are a match to TRBD1. CDR3 length: 14 residues. Trimming removed 5 bases from V and 7 bases from J; junction bases left unmatched: 6. Germline values: CDR1 MNHEY, CDR2 SMNVEV (reference sequence). The CDR3 DNA is TGTGCCAGCAGTCCGGGACAGGGATCCCAGCCCCAGCATTTT. Its translation is CASSPGQGSQPQHF.

This sequence joins TRBV14 and TRBJ2-7; no definite D call. CDR3 length: 13 amino acids. Between the trimmed V and J ends, which lost 3 bases and 6 bases, there was a span of 12 bases. Germline V gene lookup returns CDR1 SGHDN and CDR2 FVKESK. The CDR3 spells CASSHGSTFEQYF. For the CDR3, the DNA is TGTGCCAGCAGCCACGGTTCTACATTCGAGCAGTACTTC.

The rearrangement uses TRBV6-1 and TRBJ2-7, with D perhaps given as TRBD1 or TRBD2 (5 bases each). The CDR3 has 13 amino acids. Trimming stripped 1 base from V and 6 bases from J, with 10 bases between. Germline-derived CDR1 and CDR2 are MNHNS and SASEGT. The DNA for the CDR3 is TGTGCCAGCAGTGAAGAGGGTGGGGGCGAGCAGTACTTC. It is translated as CASSEEGGGEQYF.

The rearrangement links TRBV13 to TRBJ2-7, with TRBD2 as a possible D gene (5 bases). With 4 bases removed from V and 0 bases from J, the gap between germline ends came to 10 bases. Germline V gene data show CDR1 as PRHDT and CDR2 as FYEKMQ (reference sequence). The CDR3 runs 14 residues. CDR3 bases: TGTGCCAGCAGCTCCGGCGGGTCCTCCTACGAGCAGTACTTC. Translation gives CASSSGGSSYEQYF.

The gene calls are TRBV6-4 and TRBJ2-4; 7 nucleotides match TRBD1. The V segment lost 2 bases and the J segment 0 bases; nucleotides outside the gene matches: 4. The germline CDR1 and CDR2 sequences are MRHNA and SNTAGT. The CDR3 covers 16 residues. CDR3 sequence reads: CASSDRDRPAKNIQYF. For the CDR3, the DNA is TGTGCCAGCAGTGACCGGGACAGACCAGCCAAAAACATTCAGTACTTC.

The V gene is TRBV6-6, the J gene TRBJ1-5; TRBD1 agrees at 7 bases. CDR3 size: 14 residues. V lost 7 bases to trimming and J lost 2 bases; unmatched junction nucleotides: 5. CDR1 and CDR2 (germline): MNHNY, SVGAGI (reference sequence). DNA of the CDR3: TGTGCCAGCAAGGGGGCCGGGGGCAATCAGCCCCAGCATTTT. The encoded protein is CASKGAGGNQPQHF.

This chain joins TRBV10-1 and TRBJ1-3, with unresolved D. Germline V CDR1 and CDR2: WNHNN, SYGVQD (reference sequence). Trimming removed 3 bases from V and 0 bases from J, with 6 bases in between. The CDR3 sequence is 14 residues long. DNA of the CDR3: TGCGCCAGCAGTGACGGAAACTCTGGAAACACCATATATTTT. Amino acids: CASSDGNSGNTIYF.

The gene calls are TRBV4-1 and TRBJ1-1, with D perhaps TRBD1 (5 bases). CDR1 and CDR2 (germline): MGHRA, YSYEKL. The V end lost 8 bases, the J end lost 6 bases, and 16 bases lay between the germline ends. CDR3 length: 13 amino acids. In nucleotides, the CDR3 is TGCGCCAGCGGGGGAAAAACGGGGGCTGAAGCTTTCTTT. It yields the protein CASGGKTGAEAFF.

V and J are TRBV28 and TRBJ2-1; 8 bases match TRBD2. The germline V gene has CDR1 MDHEN and CDR2 SYDVKM. The CDR3 spans 17 residues. The trim removed 5 bases at V and 0 bases at J, leaving 9 bases unmatched. CDR3 bases: TGTGCCAGCAGTCCTATAGCGGGGCTGAGCTCCTACAATGAGCAGTTCTTC. This sequence encodes CASSPIAGLSSYNEQFF.

The chain links TRBV3-1 (or the pseudogene TRBV3-2) to TRBJ2-1, with TRBD1 matching over 7 bases. CDR1 is LGHDT, CDR2 YNNKEL, per germline (reference sequence). Unmatched junction bases numbered 5, after V lost 3 bases and J lost 3 bases. This CDR3 comprises 15 residues. CDR3 DNA sequence: TGTGCCAGCAGCCAGCTCGGACAGGACTACAATGAGCAGTTCTTC. This sequence encodes CASSQLGQDYNEQFF.

The gene calls are TRBV11-3 and TRBJ2-2, with D maybe TRBD1 (5 bases). Germline values: CDR1 SGHNT, CDR2 YENEEA. This CDR3 is built from 14 residues. Trimming left V 5 bases short and J 4 bases short, with 11 bases between. In DNA, the CDR3 is TGTGCCAGCAGCCAGGCAGGGTCCACCGGGGAGCTGTTTTTT. It encodes CASSQAGSTGELFF.

The J gene is TRBJ1-1, the V gene TRBV7-9; 7 nucleotides agree with TRBD1. CDR3 size: 16 residues. CDR1 SEHNR and CDR2 FQNEAQ come from the germline V gene (reference sequence). V dropped 0 bases and J dropped 5; count of bases not matched to a gene: 9. The CDR3 loop reads CASSLAFDRATTEAFF. The CDR3 nucleotides are TGTGCCAGCAGCTTAGCCTTCGACAGGGCCACGACTGAAGCTTTCTTT. Together with reference TRBV7-9 and TRBJ1-1, the CDR3 gives the full variable domain: DTGVSQNPRHKITKRGQNVTFRCDPISEHNRLYWYRQTLGQGPEFLTYFQNEAQLEKSRLLSDRFSAERPKGSFSTLEIQRTEQGDSAMYLCASSLAFDRATTEAFFGQGTRLTVV.

The J gene is TRBJ2-3, the V gene TRBV24-1, with 7 positions matching TRBD1. V was clipped by 4 bases and J by 1 base; unmatched bases: 4. This CDR3 comprises 15 residues. Germline loops: CDR1 KGHDR, CDR2 SFDVKD. CDR3 sequence: CATSDYGQGTDTQYF. DNA of the CDR3: TGTGCCACCAGTGACTATGGACAGGGCACAGATACGCAGTATTTT.

This clone was picked up one time. This sequence joins TRBV9 and TRBJ1-4, with 9 bases matching TRBD1. The CDR3 totals 17 residues. The V and J ends lost 4 bases and 5 bases, in that order; junction bases with no gene match: 12. The V gene's germline CDR1 is SGDLS and CDR2 YYNGEE. CDR3 in DNA: TGTGCCAGCAGCCCTCACCCCACAGGGGGCTGGAATGAAAAACTGTTTTTT. Translated: CASSPHPTGGWNEKLFF.

The J gene is TRBJ2-3, the V gene TRBV5-1, with TRBD1 matching over 9 bases. V lost 3 bases to trimming and J lost 1 base; unmatched junction nucleotides: 3. This CDR3 spans 15 amino acids. Germline assignment: CDR1 SGHRS and CDR2 YFSETQ. The CDR3 DNA sequence: TGCGCCAGCAGCTCCAGGACAGGGGGCACAGATACGCAGTATTTT. As protein: CASSSRTGGTDTQYF.

The chain employs TRBV28 and TRBJ1-2; 9 nucleotides agree with TRBD1. V shed 5 bases and J 3 bases; nucleotides not matched to a gene: 4. The CDR3 covers 14 residues. Germline loops: CDR1 MDHEN, CDR2 SYDVKM. The DNA for the CDR3 is TGTGCCAGCAGTACGACAGGGGGGCACTATGGCTACACCTTC. Its translation: CASSTTGGHYGYTF.

The chain employs TRBV28 and TRBJ1-5; D might be TRBD1 (6 bases). CDR1 and CDR2 from the germline V gene are MDHEN and SYDVKM. Trimming removed 6 bases from V and 0 bases from J, with 12 bases in between. CDR3 length equals 15 residues. Here the CDR3 reads CASRSTDSSNQPQHF. CDR3 bases: TGTGCCAGCAGGTCCACGGACAGTAGCAATCAGCCCCAGCATTTT.

The rearrangement joins TRBV4-1 to TRBJ2-3; possibly TRBD1 for D (5 bases). CDR1 and CDR2 from the germline V gene are MGHRA and YSYEKL. The V gene lost 0 bases and the J gene lost 6 bases, with 16 bases spanning the gap. The CDR3 contains 16 residues. The CDR3, as DNA: TGCGCCAGCAGCCAAGAAGTCGACAGCCTAGAGGATACGCAGTATTTT. This sequence encodes CASSQEVDSLEDTQYF.

V and J are TRBV5-1 and TRBJ2-5; 8 nucleotides match TRBD1. CDR3 length equals 16 residues. V shed 9 bases and J 0 bases; nucleotides not matched to a gene: 13. Germline assignment: CDR1 SGHRS and CDR2 YFSETQ. CDR3 residues: CATQWGAGGNQETQYF. As DNA, the CDR3 is TGCGCCACCCAATGGGGGGCAGGGGGCAACCAAGAGACCCAGTACTTC.